This is a list of T cell receptor beta chains from one sample in a study of the immune and genomic landscape of osteosarcoma. Sequenced by immunoSEQ multiplex PCR; TCRdb stores in-frame clones only, minus some. The table records about 10,000 clones, approximately 71% of them present only once. The source material was osteosarcoma tumor tissue from the lung. These TCRs come from a human donor with osteosarcoma. Each CDR3 is given with its conserved first and last residue. Each record gives: V gene, J gene, CDR3 protein.

>TRBV6-1|TRBJ1-5
CASSGDRNYQPQHF
>TRBV7-9|TRBJ2-3
CASSCRDCSPESTDTQYF
>TRBV7-2|TRBJ2-2
CASSLGRPGELFF
>TRBV4-1|TRBJ2-7
CASSPGPGYEQYF
>TRBV9|TRBJ1-4
CASSADGLNEKLFF
>TRBV11-3|TRBJ2-1
CASSLGLAGVFQGGDDEQFF
>TRBV6-1|TRBJ1-2
CASSEYGRGYGYTF
>TRBV4-2|TRBJ2-7
CASSQGGGGPYEQYF
>TRBV10-3|TRBJ1-4
CAISDTGQGAWEKLFF
>TRBV9|TRBJ2-3
CASSTPEINTDTQYF
>TRBV9|TRBJ1-1
CASSVVGGMAFF
>TRBV5-1|NA
CASSLGLAGYTSYEQYF
>TRBV28|TRBJ1-2
CASSFAYYRGYTF
>TRBV7-6|TRBJ2-7
CASSLEGWQRTPYEQYF
>TRBV5-4|TRBJ2-3
CASSLRAWGDTQYF
>TRBV18|TRBJ2-3
CASSPRGRGDPTDTQYF
>TRBV27|TRBJ2-7
CASSFRPQSSYEQYF
>TRBV28|TRBJ2-5
CASRLLSGGTKSEQYF
>TRBV5-4|TRBJ1-5
CASSSVRCNQPQHF
>TRBV6-1|TRBJ2-5
CASSELAGGPETQYF
>TRBV25-1|TRBJ2-1
CASSEGLPSVQFF
>TRBV19|TRBJ2-3
CASSIWFTDTQYF
>TRBV2|TRBJ2-3
CASSRSGTDTQYF
>TRBV30|TRBJ2-4
CAWSVSGAKNIQYF
>TRBV6-6|TRBJ1-2
CASSYGGYGYTF
>TRBV5-1|TRBJ2-7
CASSIASEASYEQYF
>TRBV6-5|TRBJ2-1
CASSPLEQDVNEQFF
>TRBV30|TRBJ1-2
CAHTVGQTRINYGYTF
>TRBV7-9|TRBJ2-1
CASSLTSRYNEQFF
>TRBV11-2|TRBJ1-2
CASSLGTYGYTF
>TRBV30|TRBJ2-1
CAGELAGGPDEQFF
>TRBV6-1|TRBJ1-4
CASNRGQTNEKLFF
>TRBV19|TRBJ2-1
CATGLADNEQFF